These T cell receptor beta chains were read from a single sample in a study of CD8+ T cells in alopecia areata. Only in-frame clones appear in the TCRdb table, and some are missing; sequencing was by immunoSEQ multiplex PCR. The sample holds about 12,000 clones, around 60% seen once. The sequenced material came from skin. These receptors were taken from a human donor with alopecia areata. The CDR3 runs from the conserved cysteine through the conserved F or W. Each record gives: clone size, J gene, V gene, D gene, CDR3 protein, CDR3 DNA. A D gene is named only where the DNA matches it firmly. Size is stated for part of the rows, as once, few or many counts, or as a class when the clone is expanded.

>NA|TRBJ2-7|TRBV14|TRBD2
CASSQTPVASGNQYF
TGTGCCAGCAGCCAGACCCCGGTGGCTAGCGGGAACCAGTACTTC
>NA|TRBJ2-7|TRBV18|NA
CASSLRLGGGHSEQYF
TGTGCCAGCTCACTCCGGTTGGGAGGAGGACATAGCGAGCAGTACTTC
>NA|TRBJ1-1|TRBV6-6|TRBD1
CASSTPRDRATEAFF
TGTGCCAGCAGCACCCCCCGGGACAGGGCGACTGAAGCTTTCTTT
>NA|TRBJ1-3|TRBV9|NA
CASSVGGRAGNTIYF
TGTGCCAGCAGCGTAGGTGGGAGAGCTGGAAACACCATATATTTT
>NA|TRBJ2-3|TRBV29-1|NA
CSVDLDTQYF
TGCAGCGTTGACTTAGATACGCAGTATTTT
>NA|TRBJ1-2|TRBV6-7|TRBD1
CASSDTGVDNYGYTF
TGTGCCAGCAGTGACACAGGGGTAGATAACTATGGCTACACCTTC
>NA|TRBJ2-5|TRBV9|NA
CASGSLQETQYF
TGTGCCAGCGGTAGTCTTCAAGAGACCCAGTACTTC
>NA|TRBJ2-3|TRBV7-8|NA
CASSGIGTQYF
TGTGCCAGCAGCGGAATCGGAACGCAGTATTTT
>NA|TRBJ2-3|TRBV5-1|TRBD2
CASSLGLAPVDTDTQYF
TGCGCCAGCAGCTTGGGACTAGCGCCCGTCGACACAGATACGCAGTATTTT
>NA|TRBJ1-2|TRBV30|NA
CAWNGIHYGYTF
TGTGCCTGGAACGGGATACATTATGGCTACACCTTC
>few|TRBJ2-1|TRBV4-1|NA
CASARPLKHEQFF
TGCGCCAGCGCACGGCCCCTAAAACATGAGCAGTTCTTC
>NA|TRBJ2-3|TRBV7-9|NA
CATEGPSTDTQYF
TGTGCCACCGAGGGGCCGAGCACAGATACGCAGTATTTT
>NA|TRBJ2-1|TRBV19|TRBD2
CASSFQGRGADEQFF
TGTGCCAGTAGCTTTCAGGGGCGGGGGGCCGATGAGCAGTTCTTC
>medium-sized|TRBJ1-1|TRBV5-1|NA
CASSFEVGNTEAFF
TGCGCCAGCAGCTTTGAAGTGGGGAACACTGAAGCTTTCTTT
>few|TRBJ2-7|TRBV19|TRBD2
CASSIARTSGNYEQYF
TGTGCCAGTAGTATAGCCCGGACTAGCGGTAACTACGAGCAGTACTTC
>few|TRBJ2-7|TRBV5-1|TRBD2
CASSLASGDHYEQYF
TGCGCCAGCAGCCTGGCTAGCGGGGACCACTACGAGCAGTACTTC
>NA|TRBJ2-7|TRBV19|NA
CASSILFNRAKPYEQYF
TGTGCCAGTAGTATTTTATTTAACAGGGCAAAACCCTACGAGCAGTACTTC
>NA|TRBJ1-1|TRBV7-2|NA
CASSYNLNTEAFF
TGTGCCAGCAGCTATAATCTGAACACTGAAGCTTTCTTT
>once|TRBJ1-5|TRBV4-3|NA
CASSQDLGDSNQPQHF
TGCGCCAGCAGCCAAGATCTCGGGGATAGCAATCAGCCCCAGCATTTT
>NA|TRBJ1-2|TRBV6-6|TRBD1
CASSSGTEDLSGYTF
TGTGCCAGCAGTTCCGGGACAGAGGATCTTTCTGGCTACACCTTC
>few|TRBJ2-3|TRBV11-2|NA
CASSLGWADTQYF
TGTGCCAGCAGCTTAGGGTGGGCAGATACGCAGTATTTT
>NA|TRBJ2-5|TRBV6-5|NA
CAISAGGETQYF
TGTGCCATCAGTGCTGGGGGGGAGACCCAGTACTTC
>NA|TRBJ2-5|TRBV6-6|NA
CASSRAGWETQYF
TGTGCCAGCAGTAGAGCGGGCTGGGAGACCCAGTACTTC
>NA|TRBJ2-7|TRBV10-3|NA
CAISEYKKANEQYF
TGTGCCATCAGTGAGTACAAGAAAGCGAACGAGCAGTACTTC
>NA|TRBJ2-5|TRBV5-1|NA
CASSWDQETQYF
TGCGCCAGCAGCTGGGACCAAGAGACCCAGTACTTC
>NA|TRBJ1-5|TRBV5-1|TRBD1
CASSFDRGQPQHF
TGCGCCAGCAGCTTTGACAGGGGTCAGCCCCAGCATTTT
>few|TRBJ2-1|TRBV4-2|NA
CASSQDGNYNEQFF
TGTGCCAGCAGCCAAGATGGTAACTACAATGAGCAGTTCTTC
>few|TRBJ2-7|TRBV5-1|NA
CASSLGSTYEQYF
TGCGCCAGCAGCTTAGGCAGCACCTACGAGCAGTACTTC
>NA|TRBJ1-1|TRBV4-1|NA
CASNRGGTTEAFF
TGCGCCAGCAACCGCGGGGGGACCACTGAAGCTTTCTTT
>few|TRBJ2-1|TRBV11-2|TRBD2
CASSLSSGPYNEQFF
TGTGCCAGCAGCTTGTCTAGCGGGCCCTACAATGAGCAGTTCTTC
>NA|TRBJ2-2|TRBV11-2|NA
CASRVPTNTGELFF
TGTGCCAGCAGGGTGCCAACGAACACCGGGGAGCTGTTTTTT
>few|TRBJ2-7|TRBV6-1|NA
CASSEGVDYEQYF
TGTGCCAGCAGTGAAGGGGTGGACTACGAGCAGTACTTC
>NA|TRBJ2-1|TRBV15|TRBD2
CATSVGLAGFNEQFF
TGTGCCACCAGCGTAGGACTAGCGGGGTTCAATGAGCAGTTCTTC
>NA|TRBJ2-1|TRBV28|NA
CASSNHGDGVNEQFF
TGTGCCAGCAGCAACCACGGGGACGGGGTTAATGAGCAGTTCTTC
>NA|TRBJ2-5|TRBV4-3|NA
CASSQDGKGTQYF
TGCGCCAGCAGCCAAGACGGGAAGGGGACCCAGTACTTC
>NA|TRBJ1-5|TRBV15|NA
CATSRGQGSNQPQHF
TGTGCCACCAGCAGAGGTCAGGGGAGCAATCAGCCCCAGCATTTT
>NA|TRBJ2-2|TRBV18|NA
CASSPPRPEDTGELFF
TGTGCCAGCTCACCCCCGAGACCGGAAGACACCGGGGAGCTGTTTTTT
>NA|TRBJ2-2|TRBV11-3|NA
CASSLDMATGELFF
TGTGCCAGCAGCTTAGATATGGCCACCGGGGAGCTGTTTTTT